This TCR beta chain stems from a study of PD-1 blockade in mismatch repair-deficient tumors. The ends were cut back, 0 bases at V and 5 bases at J, with 11 bases in the middle. Germline V gene data show CDR1 as ENHRY and CDR2 as SYGVKD. The CDR3 runs 14 residues. Method: immunoSEQ multiplex PCR; TCRdb's copy keeps in-frame clones and lacks some. The data show about 100,000 clones, under 90% seen once. This TCR came from an adult with mismatch repair-deficient cancer. The material was peripheral blood, obtained around 8 months after starting pembrolizumab. The gene calls are TRBV10-3 and TRBJ2-7, with D tentatively TRBD1 (5 bases). The CDR3 nucleotides are TGTGCCATCAGTGAGTCTAAACAGGACCACGAGCAGTACTTC. Protein sequence: CAISESKQDHEQYF.